This T cell receptor (beta chain) was recorded in a study of T-cell memory formation after mild COVID-19. This clonotype was counted many times. The germline V gene encodes CDR1 SGHRS and CDR2 YFSETQ. This CDR3 has 15 amino acids. V shed 4 bases and J 1 base; nucleotides not matched to a gene: 7. Using its own MiXCR run on the 5' RACE reads, TCRdb lists one record per CDR3 protein. The table shows approximately 340,000 distinct CDR3 sequences, with over 10% occurring only once. The sequenced material came from PBMCs or a T cell subset sorted from them (not recorded which). The chain couples TRBV5-1 to TRBJ1-1; 7 nucleotides agree with TRBD1. The receptor was derived from a young man who had mild COVID-19 (a few samples of this study predate the infection). Cell type and time point are not known. This CDR3 is CASSPRTGGNTEAFF. CDR3 DNA sequence: TGCGCCAGCAGCCCAAGGACAGGCGGGAACACTGAAGCTTTCTTT.